The 10 T cell receptor beta chains listed next were all sequenced from one sample in a study of CD8 T cells in Susac syndrome. A quantity of roughly 0.5 to 1 ug RNA underwent reverse transcription using random hexamers. TCRdb analysed the immunoSEQ multiplex PCR reads with MiXCR anew, one entry per CDR3 protein. The sample lists roughly 150,000 distinct CDR3 sequences, just under 95% seen once, with about 0.18% in the top ten. The specimen was CD8+ T cells from PBMCs. The receptor source for this set is a human donor with Susac syndrome.

The chain recombines TRBV7-6 with TRBJ2-3; weak D call: TRBD2 (7 bases). The germline CDR1 and CDR2 sequences are SGHVS and FNYEAQ. The CDR3 spans 13 residues. The V gene lost 5 bases and the J gene lost 4 bases, with 10 bases spanning the gap. The CDR3 is CASSPGGPDTQYF. The CDR3 bases are TGTGCCAGCAGCCCGGGGGGCCCAGATACGCAGTATTTT. Based on the CDR3 plus reference TRBV7-6 and TRBJ2-3, the full variable domain is GAGVSQSPRYKVTKRGQDVALRCDPISGHVSLYWYRQALGQGPEFLTYFNYEAQQDKSGLPNDRFSAERPEGSISTLTIQRTEQRDSAMYRCASSPGGPDTQYFGPGTRLTVL.

The V call is TRBV28, the J call TRBJ1-2; TRBD1 is a possible D gene (6 bases). V was trimmed by 6 bases and J by 3 bases, leaving 8 bases between them. Germline CDR1 and CDR2: MDHEN and SYDVKM. The CDR3 is 12 amino acids. The CDR3 bases are TGTGCCAGCAGCCCAGGGGACTATGGCTACACCTTC. It encodes CASSPGDYGYTF.

This chain connects TRBV6-1 to TRBJ2-5; no reliable D call. CDR3 length: 14 residues. Per germline, CDR1 MNHNS and CDR2 SASEGT. V lost 1 base, J lost 3 bases, and 9 bases lay in between. DNA of the CDR3: TGTGCCAGCAGTGAAGTGGCCCTCGAAGAGACCCAGTACTTC. It yields the protein CASSEVALEETQYF.

This chain uses TRBV20-1 with TRBJ2-1, with TRBD2 identical over 11 bases. This CDR3 region has 15 residues. Germline CDR1 reads DFQATT; CDR2 reads SNEGSKA (reference sequence). Germline trimming cut 1 base from V and 3 bases from J; bases unmatched to any gene: 2. CDR3 nucleotides: TGCAGTGCTAGAGGGGGGACTAGCGGCTACAATGAGCAGTTCTTC. This codes for CSARGGTSGYNEQFF.

The rearrangement joins TRBV12-3 or TRBV12-4 to TRBJ2-2, with D perhaps being TRBD1 or TRBD2 (6 bases each). This CDR3 has 15 residues. The ends were cut back, 2 bases at V and 5 bases at J, with 12 bases in the middle. DNA of the CDR3: TGTGCCAGCAGTTTATTATGGGGGGCGACCGGGGAGCTGTTTTTT. Protein: CASSLLWGATGELFF.

This clonotype came up once. CDR3 nucleotide sequence: TGTGCCAGCAGCTTAGGCCGGGGGGCAGGCTACGAGCAGTACTTC. It specifies CASSLGRGAGYEQYF. The rearrangement uses TRBV7-6 and TRBJ2-7; D perhaps matches TRBD2 (7 bases). This CDR3 contains 15 residues. In germline, CDR1 is SGHVS, CDR2 FNYEAQ. The V gene lost 1 base and the J gene lost 3 bases, with 13 bases spanning the gap.

J is TRBJ2-7 and V is TRBV27; the D gene is possibly TRBD2 (7 bases). V gave up 2 bases and J gave up 6 bases, with 17 bases separating them. This CDR3 has 15 amino acids. CDR1 is MNHEY and CDR2 is SMNVEV in the germline V gene (reference sequence). The CDR3 is CASSLIGGETAEQYF. The CDR3, as DNA: TGTGCCAGCAGTTTAATAGGGGGGGAGACGGCCGAGCAGTACTTC.

The V call is TRBV23-1, the J call TRBJ2-3; no reliable D call. TRBV23-1 is designated an ORF whose function remains uncertain. The V gene lost 0 bases and the J gene lost 2 bases, with 12 bases spanning the gap. The CDR3 runs to 16 residues. CDR3 bases: TGCGCCAGCAGTCAATCAACGACCAGCGACACAGATACGCAGTATTTT. Its translation: CASSQSTTSDTDTQYF.

The chain is built from TRBV12-3 or TRBV12-4 and TRBJ2-7; D unclear. V was clipped by 0 bases and J by 4 bases, with 10 bases between them. There are 14 residues in the CDR3. The CDR3 DNA reads TGTGCCAGCAGTTTAGCCGACGGATCTTACGAGCAGTACTTC. Its protein is CASSLADGSYEQYF.

This rearrangement joins TRBV29-1 to TRBJ1-2; D ambiguous. The CDR3 contains 11 residues. In germline, CDR1 is SQVTM, CDR2 ANQGSEA. With 1 base removed from V and 7 bases from J, the gap between germline ends came to 7 bases. The DNA of the CDR3 is TGCAGCGTTGAAGTGGGTGTTGGCTACACCTTC. It yields the protein CSVEVGVGYTF.